The 20 T cell receptor beta chains below all came from one sample that was sequenced in a study of tumor-infiltrating lymphocytes in primary liver carcinoma. In addition to blood RNA drawn from unsorted whole blood, germline DNA was extracted. A primer in the constant region served to generate TCR beta cDNA from 450 to 600 ng of total RNA. ARM-PCR was slightly modified, and three nested multiplex PCR rounds with it gave rise to the TCR beta libraries. TRBV1-TRBV30 forward primers and a C-beta reverse primer were used in the first two PCR rounds, which each ran for around 10 cycles. TCRdb called the multiplex PCR reads again in MiXCR, with one record for every CDR3 protein. The sample holds fewer than 350,000 distinct CDR3 sequences, around 60% seen once. The specimen was peripheral blood. These receptors were collected from a middle-aged man with primary liver carcinoma and hepatitis B virus infection.

The rearrangement uses TRBV6-5 and TRBJ2-7; TRBD1 or TRBD2 may be the D gene (5 bases each). V was shortened by 7 bases and J by 6 bases, with 22 bases between the two germline ends. This CDR3 is 15 amino acids long. Germline CDR1 is MNHEY and CDR2 is SVGAGI. CDR3 nucleotides: TGTGCCAGCACTTGGGGGATGAGCAGGAGCAGCGAGCAGTACTTC. Translating gives CASTWGMSRSSEQYF.

In its sample, this clonotype was seen many times. The chain joins TRBV29-1 to TRBJ2-1, with TRBD2 identical over 16 bases. The CDR3 runs 17 residues. V lost 4 bases to trimming and J lost 2 bases; unmatched junction nucleotides: 5. Germline V gene lookup returns CDR1 SQVTM and CDR2 ANQGSEA. The CDR3 nucleotides are TGCAGCGTTGTAACCGGGACTAGCGGGAGGGCCTACAATGAGCAGTTCTTC. This translates into CSVVTGTSGRAYNEQFF.

In this sample, this clonotype turned up a few times. V and J are TRBV6-1 and TRBJ1-1; perhaps TRBD1 as D (5 bases). V was trimmed by 0 bases and J by 5 bases, leaving 7 bases between them. The CDR3 covers 13 residues. Germline CDR1 and CDR2: MNHNS and SASEGT. CDR3 in DNA: TGTGCCAGCAGTGAAGCGGGGGGGACTGAAGCTTTCTTT. Protein product: CASSEAGGTEAFF.

In this sample, this clonotype turned up many times. This rearrangement joins TRBV29-1 to TRBJ2-7, with 9 bases aligning to TRBD1. V lost 6 bases, J lost 4 bases, and 7 bases stayed unmatched. This CDR3 contains 13 residues. CDR1 and CDR2 from the germline V gene are SQVTM and ANQGSEA. The CDR3 protein is CSVRSDRGYEQYF. The CDR3 region has the DNA TGCAGCGTCCGCTCCGACAGGGGGTACGAGCAGTACTTC.

With respect to this clonotype: Given a much more abundant clone one base away, this may be a read error. CDR3 amino acids: CASSLSAGNEQFF. CDR3 coding DNA: TGTGCCAGCAGTTTAAGTGCAGGGAATGAGCAGTTCTTC. The chain links TRBV12-3 or TRBV12-4 to TRBJ2-1, with a weak D call TRBD1 (5 bases). V lost 2 bases, J lost 7 bases, and 9 bases lay in between. This CDR3 comprises 13 residues.

J is TRBJ2-7 and V is TRBV5-5, with 12 nucleotides matching TRBD2. J was trimmed by 6 bases and V by 3 bases; bases with no gene match: 7. The CDR3 consists of 15 residues. CDR1 is SGHKS and CDR2 is YYEKEE in the germline V gene (reference sequence). The CDR3: CASSSRLAGESEQYF. Written as DNA, the CDR3 is TGTGCCAGCAGCTCAAGACTAGCGGGAGAGAGCGAGCAGTACTTC.

This chain uses TRBV12-3 or TRBV12-4 with TRBJ2-7, with D tentatively TRBD1 (6 bases). The CDR3 extends over 14 amino acids. The germline V and J ends were trimmed by 4 bases and 6 bases, with 16 bases remaining between them. The CDR3 DNA follows: TGTGCCAGCAGTTCCACGGACAGTTATCTCGAGCAGTACTTC. Its translation is CASSSTDSYLEQYF.

As to this clonotype: A much larger clonotype is one base distant, so this may be a read error. The genes are TRBV5-6 and TRBJ2-1, with D tentatively TRBD1 (6 bases). Germline CDR1 reads SGHDT; CDR2 reads YYEEEE. V shed 6 bases and J shed 5 bases, with 21 bases lying between them. The CDR3 spans 16 residues. CDR3 bases: TGTGCCAGCACAGGGGAGTTGATAGGGCCTCACAATGAGCAGTTCTTC. This sequence encodes CASTGELIGPHNEQFF.

V is TRBV11-2 and J is TRBJ2-3, with D uncertain. The CDR3 loop spans 11 amino acids. The germline V gene encodes CDR1 SGHAT and CDR2 FQNNGV. Trimming stripped 6 bases from V and 10 bases from J, with 11 bases between. CDR3 in amino acids: CASRFSDAQYF. CDR3 bases: TGTGCCAGCAGGTTTTCTGATGCGCAGTATTTT.

Worth noting for this clonotype: Mismatch with germline at one junction end may stem from a read error. The chain combines TRBV11-2 with TRBJ2-7; no firm D call. Germline CDR1 reads SGHAT; CDR2 reads FQNNGV. The CDR3 consists of 14 residues. As DNA, the CDR3 is TGTGCCGGCAGCTTAAACAGCCTCCCCTACGAGCAATACTTC. Its translation is CAGSLNSLPYEQYF.

This clonotype is a singleton in its sample. Germline is not matched at one junction end, which may reflect a read error. J is TRBJ2-3 and V is TRBV11-1; tentatively, D is TRBD1 or TRBD2 (5 bases each). The CDR3 sequence is 15 residues long. Germline-derived CDR1 and CDR2 are SGHAT and FQDESV (reference sequence). CDR3 sequence (DNA): TGTGTCAGCAGCGAAGGTGGGGGTTTGACAGACACGCAGTATTTT. It is translated as CVSSEGGGLTDTQYF.

The sample holds many counts of this clonotype. J is TRBJ1-2 and V is TRBV6-5; D remains ambiguous. In germline, CDR1 is MNHEY, CDR2 SVGAGI. The germline V and J ends were trimmed by 6 bases and 1 base, with 12 bases remaining between them. This CDR3 contains 14 residues. The CDR3 DNA reads TGTGCCAGCAGCCACTCGGGCGATAACTATGGCTACACCTTC. The encoded protein is CASSHSGDNYGYTF.

This chain uses TRBV28 with TRBJ1-1, with D possibly matching TRBD1 (6 bases). The germline V gene encodes CDR1 MDHEN and CDR2 SYDVKM. The CDR3 extends over 14 amino acids. The CDR3 spells CALRGGVFGTEAFF. The CDR3 DNA is TGTGCTTTGAGGGGGGGGGTATTTGGGACTGAAGCTTTCTTT.

With respect to this clonotype: A junction end diverges from the germline sequence, so it may reflect a read error. This chain connects TRBV7-8 to TRBJ2-2; 7 bases align to TRBD2. Looked up from germline, CDR1 is SGHVS and CDR2 is FQNEAQ. This CDR3 comprises 16 residues. In nucleotides, the CDR3 is TGTACCAGCAGATGGCTAGCGGAACCGAACACCGGGGAGCTGTTTTTT. Its translation is CTSRWLAEPNTGELFF.

As to this clonotype: This may be a read error: a much more frequent sequence differs by one nucleotide. Likely a read error: the CDR3 ends without its conserved phenylalanine or tryptophan. The rearrangement joins TRBV6-1 to TRBJ1-5; D not certain. Trimming cost V 0 bases and J 4 bases, with 13 bases left between them. The CDR3 runs to 16 residues. Germline-derived CDR1 and CDR2 are MNHNS and SASEGT. Written as DNA, the CDR3 is TGTGCCAGCAGTGAAGCAGCAGGCCTTAGGAATCAGCCCCAGCATATT. It yields the protein CASSEAAGLRNQPQHI.

Details on this clonotype: At one of its ends the junction is not consistent with the germline gene, which may arise from a read error. V gene TRBV11-3 combines with J gene TRBJ2-2, with D unclear. Germline loops: CDR1 SGHNT, CDR2 YENEEA. The CDR3 contains 13 residues. The CDR3 DNA is TGTGCCAGCAGGGTGGCTAACACCAGGGAGCTGTTTTTT. Translating gives CASRVANTRELFF.

The rearrangement uses TRBV11-2 and TRBJ1-1; no firm D call. Germline V gives CDR1 SGHAT, CDR2 FQNNGV. Trimming stripped 7 bases from V and 3 bases from J, with 9 bases between. The CDR3 loop spans 12 amino acids. Here the CDR3 reads CASNPDHTEAFF. CDR3 nucleotide sequence: TGTGCCAGCAACCCGGACCACACTGAAGCTTTCTTT.

For this clonotype: The germline gene is not matched at one end of the junction; a read error may be the cause. The chain employs TRBV29-1 and TRBJ1-2; 11 positions match TRBD1. Germline loops: CDR1 SQVTM, CDR2 ANQGSEA. The CDR3 extends over 14 amino acids. The DNA of the CDR3 is TGTAGCGATGACAGGACAGGGGGCAGAGATGGCTACACCTTC. Amino acid sequence: CSDDRTGGRDGYTF.

The J gene is TRBJ2-2, the V gene TRBV5-6; 8 nucleotides align to TRBD2. In germline, CDR1 is SGHDT, CDR2 YYEEEE. This CDR3 is 14 amino acids long. The V segment lost 4 bases and the J segment 8 bases; nucleotides outside the gene matches: 7. As DNA, the CDR3 is TGTGCCAGCAGCACGGGACTAGATAGAGGGGAGCTGTTTTTT. It translates to CASSTGLDRGELFF.

As for this clonotype: Because it lacks the conserved phenylalanine or tryptophan at the end, this CDR3 is likely a read error. The genes are TRBV11-2 and TRBJ2-1, with D tentatively TRBD2 (6 bases). From germline, CDR1 is SGHAT and CDR2 FQNNGV. CDR3 length: 14 amino acids. The CDR3 coding sequence is TGTGCCAGTAGCTTCACCGGGAGTTTCAATGAGCAGTTCCTC. This encodes CASSFTGSFNEQFL.